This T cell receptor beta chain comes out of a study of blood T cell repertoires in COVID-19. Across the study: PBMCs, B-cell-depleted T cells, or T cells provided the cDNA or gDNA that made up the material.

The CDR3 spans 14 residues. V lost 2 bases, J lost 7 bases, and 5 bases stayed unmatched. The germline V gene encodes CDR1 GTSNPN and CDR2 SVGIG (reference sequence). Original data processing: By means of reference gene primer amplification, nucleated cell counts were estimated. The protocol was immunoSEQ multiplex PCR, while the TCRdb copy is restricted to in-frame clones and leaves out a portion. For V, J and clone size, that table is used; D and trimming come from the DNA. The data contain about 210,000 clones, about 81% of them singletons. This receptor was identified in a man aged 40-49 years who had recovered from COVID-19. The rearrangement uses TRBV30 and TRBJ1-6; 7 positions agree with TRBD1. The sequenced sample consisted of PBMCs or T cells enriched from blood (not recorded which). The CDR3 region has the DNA TGTGCCTGGAGTTTACAGGGGAGGAATTCACCCCTCCACTTT. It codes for CAWSLQGRNSPLHF.